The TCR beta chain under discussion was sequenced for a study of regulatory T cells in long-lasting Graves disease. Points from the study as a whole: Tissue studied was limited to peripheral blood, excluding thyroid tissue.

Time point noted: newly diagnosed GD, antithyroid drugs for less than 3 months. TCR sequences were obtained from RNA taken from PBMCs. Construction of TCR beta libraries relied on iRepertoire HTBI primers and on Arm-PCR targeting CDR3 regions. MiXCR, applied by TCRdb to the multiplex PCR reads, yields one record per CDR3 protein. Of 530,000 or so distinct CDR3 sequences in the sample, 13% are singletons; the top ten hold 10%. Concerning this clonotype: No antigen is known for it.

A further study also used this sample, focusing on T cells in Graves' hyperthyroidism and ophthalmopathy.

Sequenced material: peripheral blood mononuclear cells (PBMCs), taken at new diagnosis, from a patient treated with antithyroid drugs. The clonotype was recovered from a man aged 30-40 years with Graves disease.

The chain's CDR3 is CASNLDRGPYEQYF. CDR3 in DNA: TGTGCCAGCAATTTGGACAGGGGACCCTACGAGCAGTACTTC. The chain recombines TRBV28 with TRBJ2-7, with 9 bases identical to TRBD1. J gave up 2 bases and V 7 bases, and 6 bases lay outside the gene matches. The length of the CDR3 is 14 residues. Germline CDR1 is MDHEN and CDR2 is SYDVKM.